A selection of T cell receptor beta chains follows, all from one sample in a study of CD8+ T cells in alopecia areata. TCRdb's table, derived via immunoSEQ multiplex PCR, lists solely in-frame clones and lacks some. The table shows 12,000 or so clones, with roughly 60% occurring only once. Sequencing was performed on skin. These TCRs come from a human donor with alopecia areata. The CDR3 runs from the conserved cysteine through the conserved F or W. Each record gives: clone size, J gene, D gene, V gene, CDR3 protein, CDR3 DNA. A D gene is named only where the DNA matches it firmly. Size is omitted from some rows. Given values are once, few, many or a class for expanded clones.

-	TRBJ2-7	-	TRBV2	CASNGGGGSASEQYF	TGTGCCAGCAACGGGGGCGGCGGGAGTGCCTCCGAGCAGTACTTC
-	TRBJ2-2	-	TRBV7-2	CASSLIGLNTGELFF	TGTGCCAGCAGCTTGATAGGGCTTAACACCGGGGAGCTGTTTTTT
-	TRBJ2-7	TRBD2	TRBV2	CASQPPSGRYSYEQYF	TGTGCCAGCCAACCACCTAGCGGGAGGTACTCCTACGAGCAGTACTTC
-	TRBJ1-2	-	TRBV10-3	CAISGGPQGSNYGYTF	TGTGCCATCAGTGGGGGACCTCAGGGGTCTAACTATGGCTACACCTTC
few	TRBJ1-1	-	TRBV28	CASSEGTKGGAFF	TGTGCCAGCAGTGAGGGAACGAAGGGGGGAGCTTTCTTT
-	TRBJ1-5	-	TRBV19	CASNNEGWNQPQHF	TGTGCCAGTAATAACGAGGGGTGGAATCAGCCCCAGCATTTT
-	TRBJ1-2	-	TRBV29-1	CSVHQNGYTF	TGCAGCGTTCACCAAAATGGCTACACCTTC
-	TRBJ2-5	TRBD2	TRBV5-6	CASSLLAGEDQETQYF	TGTGCCAGCAGTTTACTAGCGGGAGAAGACCAAGAGACCCAGTACTTC
once	TRBJ2-5	-	TRBV18	CASSPGETQYF	TGTGCCAGCTCACCGGGGGAGACCCAGTACTTC
-	TRBJ2-5	-	TRBV18	CASSPQVYLETQYF	TGTGCCAGCTCACCACAGGTGTACCTTGAGACCCAGTACTTC
-	TRBJ1-1	TRBD1	TRBV30	CAWNRQGEAFF	TGTGCCTGGAATCGACAGGGCGAAGCTTTCTTT